This T cell receptor beta chain was recovered during a study of T cell repertoires in cytomegalovirus infection. Study-wide context: An indication of both CMV infection and matching HLA type came from public TCR beta signatures.

TCRdb reprocessed the reads with MiXCR, giving one entry per CDR3 protein. There are under 350,000 distinct CDR3 sequences in the sample; around 10% occur only once, and 2% to 3% lies in the top ten. V shed 8 bases, J shed 5 bases, and the junction held 6 bases outside the gene matches. From germline, CDR1 is KGHDR and CDR2 SFDVKD. CDR3 length: 15 amino acids. This clonotype was observed at least ten times. The TCR originated in a human donor in good health (CMV status not recorded). Some clones in this sample may be carry-over from other donors' samples. The specimen was PBMCs. The chain uses TRBV24-1 and TRBJ2-1; 12 bases map to TRBD2. For the CDR3, the DNA is TGTGCCACCACCCCTGGACTAGCGGGAAACAATGAGCAGTTCTTC. This codes for CATTPGLAGNNEQFF.